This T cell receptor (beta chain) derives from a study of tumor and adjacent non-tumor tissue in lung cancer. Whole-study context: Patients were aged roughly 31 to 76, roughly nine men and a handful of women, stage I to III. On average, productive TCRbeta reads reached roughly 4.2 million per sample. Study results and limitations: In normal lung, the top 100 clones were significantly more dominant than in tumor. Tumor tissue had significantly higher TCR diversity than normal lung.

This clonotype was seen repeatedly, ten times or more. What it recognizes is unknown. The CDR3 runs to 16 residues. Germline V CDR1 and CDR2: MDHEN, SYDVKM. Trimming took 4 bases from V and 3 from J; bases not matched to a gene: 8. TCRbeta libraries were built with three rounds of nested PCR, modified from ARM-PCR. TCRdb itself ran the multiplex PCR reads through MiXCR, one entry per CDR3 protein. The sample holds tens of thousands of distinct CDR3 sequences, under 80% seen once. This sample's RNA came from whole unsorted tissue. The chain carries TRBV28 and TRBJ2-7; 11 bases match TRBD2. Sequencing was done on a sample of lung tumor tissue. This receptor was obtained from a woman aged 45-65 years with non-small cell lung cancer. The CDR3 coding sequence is TGTGCCAGCAGTTCGCCGGGGACTAGCGGCCGCTACGAGCAGTACTTC. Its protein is CASSSPGTSGRYEQYF.